The T cell receptor (beta chain) described here comes from a study of blood T cell repertoires in COVID-19. About the research overall: Sample material is recorded as cDNA or gDNA derived from T cells, B-cell-depleted T cells, or PBMCs.

Data came from immunoSEQ multiplex PCR; TCRdb stores just in-frame clones and leaves some out. Among some 75,000 clones listed, roughly 90% were seen once. From germline, CDR1 is SGHTA and CDR2 FQGNSA. V lost 5 bases and J 4 bases, leaving 9 bases between the germline ends. The CDR3 is made up of 13 amino acids. Sequenced: peripheral blood. The V call is TRBV7-2, the J call TRBJ1-5; the D gene is possibly TRBD1 (5 bases). This TCR came from a human donor in a cohort sampled during active COVID-19. In DNA, the CDR3 is TGTGCCAGCAGCCCGAACAGGAATCAGCCCCAGCATTTT. Amino acid sequence: CASSPNRNQPQHF.